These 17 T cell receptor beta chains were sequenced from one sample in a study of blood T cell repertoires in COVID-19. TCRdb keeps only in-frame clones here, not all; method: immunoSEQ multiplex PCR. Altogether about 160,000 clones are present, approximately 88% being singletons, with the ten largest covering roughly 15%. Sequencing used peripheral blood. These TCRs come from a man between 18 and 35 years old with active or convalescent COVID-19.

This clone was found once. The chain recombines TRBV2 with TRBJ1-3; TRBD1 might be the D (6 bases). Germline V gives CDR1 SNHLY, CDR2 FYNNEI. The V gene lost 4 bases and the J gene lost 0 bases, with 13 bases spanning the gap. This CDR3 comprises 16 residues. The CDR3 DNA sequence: TGTGCCAGCAGTGGGGGGCTTACCCCCTCTGGAAACACCATATATTTT. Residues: CASSGGLTPSGNTIYF.

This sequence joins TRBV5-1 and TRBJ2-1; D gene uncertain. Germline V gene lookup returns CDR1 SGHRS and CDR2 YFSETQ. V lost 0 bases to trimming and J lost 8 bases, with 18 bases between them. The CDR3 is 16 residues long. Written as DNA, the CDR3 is TGCGCCAGCAGCTTGGACTACGCTTTGACCAAGGATGAGCAGTTCTTC. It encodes CASSLDYALTKDEQFF. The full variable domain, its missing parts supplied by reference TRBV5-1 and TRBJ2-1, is KAGVTQTPRYLIKTRGQQVTLSCSPISGHRSVSWYQQTPGQGLQFLFEYFSETQRNKGNFPGRFSGRQFSNSRSEMNVSTLELGDSALYLCASSLDYALTKDEQFFGPGTRLTVL.

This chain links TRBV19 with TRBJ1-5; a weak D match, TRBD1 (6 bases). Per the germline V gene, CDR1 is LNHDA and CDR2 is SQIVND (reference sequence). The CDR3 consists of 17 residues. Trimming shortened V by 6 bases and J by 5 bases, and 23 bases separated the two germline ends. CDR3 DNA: TGTGCCAGTAGGAGGAACACGGGGGGCGCGGGGGATCAGCCCCAGCATTTT. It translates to CASRRNTGGAGDQPQHF.

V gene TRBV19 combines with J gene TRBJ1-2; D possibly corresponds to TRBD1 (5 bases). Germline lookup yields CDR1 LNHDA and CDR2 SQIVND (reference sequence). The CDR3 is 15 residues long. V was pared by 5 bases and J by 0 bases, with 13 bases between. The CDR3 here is CASSSSQGPNYGYTF. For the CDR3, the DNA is TGTGCCAGTAGTTCGTCCCAGGGTCCTAACTATGGCTACACCTTC.

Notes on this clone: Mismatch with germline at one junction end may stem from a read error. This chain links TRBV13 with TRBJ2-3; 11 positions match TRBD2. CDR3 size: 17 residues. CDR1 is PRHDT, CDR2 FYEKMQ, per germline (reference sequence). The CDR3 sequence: CASSLGGLAASTDTQYF. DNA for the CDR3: TGTGCCAGCAGCCTAGGGGGACTAGCGGCTTCCACAGATACGCAGTATTTT.

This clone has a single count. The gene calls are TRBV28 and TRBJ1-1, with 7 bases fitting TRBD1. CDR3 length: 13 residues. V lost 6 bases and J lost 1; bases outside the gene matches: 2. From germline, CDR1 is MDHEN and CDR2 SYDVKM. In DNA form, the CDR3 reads TGTGCCAGCAGAAACAGGGGGAACACTGAAGCTTTCTTT. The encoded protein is CASRNRGNTEAFF.

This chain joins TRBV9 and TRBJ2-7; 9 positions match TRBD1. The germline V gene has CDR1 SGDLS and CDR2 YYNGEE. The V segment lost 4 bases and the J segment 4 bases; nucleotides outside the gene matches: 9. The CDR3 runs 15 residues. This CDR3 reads CASSPWGTGLYEQYF. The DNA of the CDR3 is TGTGCCAGCAGCCCCTGGGGGACAGGGCTATACGAGCAGTACTTC. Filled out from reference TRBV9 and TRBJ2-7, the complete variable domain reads DSGVTQTPKHLITATGQRVTLRCSPRSGDLSVYWYQQSLDQGLQFLIQYYNGEERAKGNILERFSAQQFPDLHSELNLSSLELGDSALYFCASSPWGTGLYEQYFGPGTRLTVT.

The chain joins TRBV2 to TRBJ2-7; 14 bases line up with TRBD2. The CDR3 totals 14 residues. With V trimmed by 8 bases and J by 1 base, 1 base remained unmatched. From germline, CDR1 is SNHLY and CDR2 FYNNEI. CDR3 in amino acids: CASGTSGGSYEQYF. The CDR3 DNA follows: TGTGCCAGCGGGACTAGCGGGGGTTCCTACGAGCAGTACTTC.

Written as DNA, the CDR3 is TGTGCCAGCAGTTACTCCCGCGGGAGTGTCTCCTACGAGCAGTACTTC. It codes for CASSYSRGSVSYEQYF. The chain employs TRBV6-2 or TRBV6-3 and TRBJ2-7, with TRBD2 matching over 7 bases. The germline gives CDR1 MNHEY, CDR2 SVGEGT. V lost 0 bases, J lost 0 bases, and 5 bases stayed unmatched. CDR3 length equals 16 residues.

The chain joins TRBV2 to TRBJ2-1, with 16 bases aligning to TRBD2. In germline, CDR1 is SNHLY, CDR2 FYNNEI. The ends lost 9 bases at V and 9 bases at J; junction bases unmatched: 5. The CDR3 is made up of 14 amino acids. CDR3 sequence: CASGTSGRGSEQFF. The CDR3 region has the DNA TGTGCCAGTGGGACTAGCGGGAGGGGGAGTGAGCAGTTCTTC.

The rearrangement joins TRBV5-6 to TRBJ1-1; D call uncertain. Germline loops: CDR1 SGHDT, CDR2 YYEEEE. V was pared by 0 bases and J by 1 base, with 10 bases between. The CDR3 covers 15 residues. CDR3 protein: CASSLVAGENTEAFF. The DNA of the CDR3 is TGTGCCAGCAGCTTGGTGGCCGGAGAGAACACTGAAGCTTTCTTT.

CDR3 residues: CASSPGLAGANTGELFF. Here the CDR3 DNA reads TGTGCCAGCAGCCCTGGACTAGCGGGGGCCAACACCGGGGAGCTGTTTTTT. The chain has TRBV5-6 and TRBJ2-2; 13 bases align to TRBD2. CDR3 length: 17 residues. J gave up 2 bases and V 4 bases, and 5 bases lay outside the gene matches. CDR1 is SGHDT and CDR2 is YYEEEE in the germline V gene.

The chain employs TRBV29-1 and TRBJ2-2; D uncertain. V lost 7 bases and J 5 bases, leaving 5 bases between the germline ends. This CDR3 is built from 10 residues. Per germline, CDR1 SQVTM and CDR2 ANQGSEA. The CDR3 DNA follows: TGCAGCGCCATGACCGGGGAGCTGTTTTTT. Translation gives CSAMTGELFF.

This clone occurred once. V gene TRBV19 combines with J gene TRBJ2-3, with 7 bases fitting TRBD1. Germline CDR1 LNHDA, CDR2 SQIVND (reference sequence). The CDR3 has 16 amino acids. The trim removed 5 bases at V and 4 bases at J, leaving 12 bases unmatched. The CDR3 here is CASSSQTGAVADTQYF. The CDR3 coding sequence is TGTGCCAGTAGTTCCCAAACAGGGGCCGTCGCAGATACGCAGTATTTT.

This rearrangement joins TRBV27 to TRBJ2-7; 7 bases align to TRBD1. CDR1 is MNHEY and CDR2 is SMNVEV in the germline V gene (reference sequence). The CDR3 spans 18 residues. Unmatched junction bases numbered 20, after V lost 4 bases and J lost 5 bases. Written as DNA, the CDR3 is TGTGCCAGCAGTTCCACCTACGACACGTTAGGGGGCGCCCACGAGCAGTACTTC. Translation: CASSSTYDTLGGAHEQYF.

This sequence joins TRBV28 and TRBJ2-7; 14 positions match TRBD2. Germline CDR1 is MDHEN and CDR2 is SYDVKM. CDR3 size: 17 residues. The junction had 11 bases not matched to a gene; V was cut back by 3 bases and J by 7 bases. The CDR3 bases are TGTGCCAGCAGTTTCCGCTCGGGACTAGCGGGAGCTCGGGAGCAGTACTTC. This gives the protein CASSFRSGLAGAREQYF. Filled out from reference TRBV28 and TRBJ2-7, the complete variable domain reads DVKVTQSSRYLVKRTGEKVFLECVQDMDHENMFWYRQDPGLGLRLIYFSYDVKMKEKGDIPEGYSVSREKKERFSLILESASTNQTSMYLCASSFRSGLAGAREQYFGPGTRLTVT.

The CDR3 bases are TGCGCCAGCAGCTTGGGGGCCTATCAAGAGACCCAGTACTTC. As protein: CASSLGAYQETQYF. V and J are TRBV5-1 and TRBJ2-5, with D unresolved. The CDR3 sequence is 14 residues long. Per the germline V gene, CDR1 is SGHRS and CDR2 is YFSETQ. Trimming cost V 0 bases and J 2 bases, with 8 bases left between them.